These 14 T cell receptor beta chains were all obtained from the same sample, sequenced in a study of beta chain features in type 1 diabetes. Every bit of the isolated RNA underwent reverse transcription, so sequencing read expressed TCRB transcripts. Only in-frame clones appear in the TCRdb table, and some are missing; sequencing was by immunoSEQ multiplex PCR. In the table there are about 220,000 clones, roughly 11% of which are singletons. The sequencing input was central memory CD4+ T cells from blood. The receptors here all came from a young man in good health.

The chain combines TRBV7-8 with TRBJ2-7; a weak D match, TRBD1 (5 bases). CDR3 length: 13 residues. In germline, CDR1 is SGHVS, CDR2 FQNEAQ. Deletions cut 4 bases from V and 7 bases from J, with 14 bases between. This CDR3 reads CASSSYQGGEQYF. The CDR3, as DNA: TGTGCCAGCAGCTCCTACCAGGGCGGAGAGCAGTACTTC.

In its sample, this clone was seen a few times. The gene calls are TRBV7-9 and TRBJ2-3; D might be TRBD2 (6 bases). V lost 4 bases and J lost 6, with 20 bases in between. Germline V lookup: CDR1 SEHNR, CDR2 FQNEAQ (reference sequence). The CDR3 spans 16 residues. The CDR3 DNA is TGTGCCAGCAGCTCCCACCTGGGACTCTTGAGGGATACGCAGTATTTT. It specifies CASSSHLGLLRDTQYF.

The J gene is TRBJ2-7, the V gene TRBV4-3; 8 nucleotides match TRBD2. Germline V gene data show CDR1 as LGHNA and CDR2 as YSLEER. The CDR3 has 16 residues. V trimming: 0 bases; J trimming: 5 bases; junction bases outside the gene matches: 9. CDR3 coding DNA: TGCGCCAGCAGCCAAGATCTGGCGGGAGGTGAAGACGAGCAGTACTTC. Protein product: CASSQDLAGGEDEQYF.

This clone has only a few counts. This rearrangement joins TRBV29-1 to TRBJ1-1; possible D gene TRBD1, 5 bases. Germline V CDR1 and CDR2: SQVTM, ANQGSEA. This CDR3 is built from 13 residues. With 7 bases removed from V and 1 base from J, the gap between germline ends came to 13 bases. CDR3 DNA: TGCAGCGCCGCCGGGACCCCGAACACTGAAGCTTTCTTT. Translated, it gives CSAAGTPNTEAFF.

This clone was seen at least ten times. The chain employs TRBV7-9 and TRBJ1-2; TRBD1 might be the D (5 bases). CDR1 is SEHNR, CDR2 FQNEAQ, per germline (reference sequence). Trimming took off 4 bases at V and 5 bases at J, with 8 bases between the two ends. CDR3 size: 12 residues. CDR3 region: CASSSTDYGYTF. In DNA form, the CDR3 reads TGTGCCAGCAGCTCGACAGATTATGGCTACACCTTC.

This clone has a handful of counts. The chain combines TRBV7-2 with TRBJ2-5, with no clear D. CDR3 length: 13 residues. Germline V gene lookup returns CDR1 SGHTA and CDR2 FQGNSA. Trimming removed 5 bases from V and 1 base from J, with 8 bases in between. As DNA, the CDR3 is TGTGCCAGCAGCCCCGGGTCCCAAGAGACCCAGTACTTC. Translation gives CASSPGSQETQYF.

This clone was seen a few times. This sequence joins TRBV30 and TRBJ2-3, with no clear D. CDR1 GTSNPN and CDR2 SVGIG come from the germline V gene (reference sequence). The V end was cut by 4 bases, the J end by 6 bases, with 14 bases between. The CDR3 has 13 residues. The CDR3 bases are TGTGCCTGGAATGGAGAATTGGGGGATACGCAGTATTTT. It translates to CAWNGELGDTQYF.

This clone was seen a handful of times. The J gene is TRBJ1-5, the V gene TRBV4-1, with a weak D call TRBD1 (5 bases). The CDR3 is 13 residues long. Trimming shortened V by 4 bases and J by 4 bases, and 8 bases separated the two germline ends. Germline V gene data show CDR1 as MGHRA and CDR2 as YSYEKL. CDR3 residues: CASSRTPNQPQHF. CDR3 bases: TGCGCCAGCAGCCGGACACCGAATCAGCCCCAGCATTTT.

The V call is TRBV30, the J call TRBJ1-6; 9 nucleotides agree with TRBD1. With V trimmed by 6 bases and J by 5 bases, 8 bases remained unmatched. Germline V CDR1 and CDR2: GTSNPN, SVGIG (reference sequence). The CDR3 has 15 amino acids. CDR3 protein: CACRTGGSHNSPLHF. The CDR3 DNA reads as TGTGCCTGCAGAACAGGGGGCTCTCATAATTCACCCCTCCACTTT.

Only a few counts were recorded for this clone. The V call is TRBV9, the J call TRBJ2-4, with D maybe TRBD1 (6 bases). The CDR3 covers 14 residues. Germline V gene lookup returns CDR1 SGDLS and CDR2 YYNGEE. V was clipped by 7 bases and J by 8 bases, with 19 bases between them. The CDR3 DNA reads TGTGCCAGCTCCAGACAGGTCGGGCAAGACATTCAGTACTTC. The encoded protein is CASSRQVGQDIQYF.

This chain's CDR3 is CASSYGGSGANVLTF. CDR3 DNA sequence: TGTGCCAGCAGTTACGGGGGCTCTGGGGCCAACGTCCTGACTTTC. The chain combines TRBV6-6 with TRBJ2-6; D possibly matches TRBD1 or TRBD2 (5 bases each). There are 15 residues in the CDR3. CDR1 MNHNY and CDR2 SVGAGI come from the germline V gene (reference sequence). V was trimmed by 2 bases and J by 0 bases, leaving 5 bases between them.

A few counts support this clone. The chain carries TRBV9 and TRBJ2-3, with TRBD2 matching over 7 bases. After removal of 2 bases from V and 4 bases from J, the junction contained 7 bases not matched to a gene. Germline-derived CDR1 and CDR2 are SGDLS and YYNGEE. This CDR3 is built from 15 residues. CDR3 DNA sequence: TGTGCCAGCAGCGTCGGACTAGTTTCGGCAGATACGCAGTATTTT. As protein: CASSVGLVSADTQYF.

As to this clone: It is likely a read error: a sequence one base away is far more abundant. V usage is TRBV29-1 and J usage is TRBJ2-1, with 10 bases lining up with TRBD2. The CDR3 spans 13 residues. The J segment lost 12 bases and the V segment lost 7 bases, leaving 12 bases of the junction unmatched. Germline V lookup: CDR1 SQVTM, CDR2 ANQGSEA. The CDR3 loop is CSGALAGVGGQFF. The CDR3 nucleotides read TGCAGCGGGGCGCTAGCGGGAGTAGGTGGGCAGTTCTTC.

The chain carries TRBV18 and TRBJ2-5; a possible D gene is TRBD1 (5 bases). Trimming pared 3 bases from V and 3 bases from J, leaving 8 bases between. This CDR3 has 13 amino acids. Looked up from germline, CDR1 is KGHSH and CDR2 is LQKENI. CDR3 residues: CASSPTTEETQYF. The DNA for the CDR3 is TGTGCCAGCTCACCGACGACAGAAGAGACCCAGTACTTC.